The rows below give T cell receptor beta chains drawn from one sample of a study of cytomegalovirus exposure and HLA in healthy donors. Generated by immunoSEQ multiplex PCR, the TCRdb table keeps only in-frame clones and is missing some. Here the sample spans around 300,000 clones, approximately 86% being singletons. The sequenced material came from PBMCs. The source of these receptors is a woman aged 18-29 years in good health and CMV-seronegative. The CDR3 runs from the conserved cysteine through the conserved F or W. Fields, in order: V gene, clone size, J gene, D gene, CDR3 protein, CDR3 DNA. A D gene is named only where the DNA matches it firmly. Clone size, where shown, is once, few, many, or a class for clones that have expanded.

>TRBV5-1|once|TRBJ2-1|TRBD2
CASSLGLSGLAYNEQFF
TGCGCCAGCAGCTTGGGTTTGTCGGGACTAGCATACAATGAGCAGTTCTTC
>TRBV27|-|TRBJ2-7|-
CASSLRGRGSEQYF
TGTGCCAGCAGTTTAAGGGGCAGAGGAAGCGAGCAGTACTTC
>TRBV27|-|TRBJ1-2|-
CASRAGAGYGYTF
TGTGCCAGCAGAGCGGGAGCAGGCTATGGCTACACCTTC
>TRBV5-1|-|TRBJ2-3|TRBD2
CASSRAGVGQDTQYF
TGCGCCAGCAGCAGAGCGGGGGTGGGCCAAGATACGCAGTATTTT
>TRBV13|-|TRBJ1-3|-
CASSSDSYSGNTIYF
TGTGCCAGCAGCTCCGACAGCTACTCTGGAAACACCATATATTTT
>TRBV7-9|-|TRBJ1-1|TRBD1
CASSSSGTGENTEAFF
TGTGCCAGCAGCTCTTCCGGGACAGGGGAAAACACTGAAGCTTTCTTT
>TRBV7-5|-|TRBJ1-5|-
CARGSESQGGFSNQPQHF
TGTGCCAGAGGATCGGAATCCCAAGGGGGATTTAGCAATCAGCCCCAGCATTTT
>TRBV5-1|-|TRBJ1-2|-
CASSTGTNLYGYTF
TGCGCCAGCAGCACCGGGACAAACCTCTATGGCTACACCTTC
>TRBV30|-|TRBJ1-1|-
CAWRWEGQGSTEAFF
TGTGCCTGGAGATGGGAGGGGCAGGGTAGCACTGAAGCTTTCTTT
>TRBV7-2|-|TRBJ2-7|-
CASSSLRYRESYEQYF
TGTGCCAGCAGCTCACTAAGATACAGGGAATCCTACGAGCAGTACTTC
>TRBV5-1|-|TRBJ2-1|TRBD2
CASRLAGGNEQFF
TGCGCCAGCAGACTAGCGGGAGGGAATGAGCAGTTCTTC
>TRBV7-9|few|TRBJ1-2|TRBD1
CASSQGQGIPTF
TGTGCCAGCAGCCAGGGACAGGGAATCCCTACCTTC
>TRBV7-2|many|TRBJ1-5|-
CASSLRGDQPQHF
TGTGCCAGCAGCCTACGGGGAGATCAGCCCCAGCATTTT
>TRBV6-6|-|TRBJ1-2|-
CASSLQSSGYTF
TGTGCCAGCAGTTTACAGAGCTCAGGCTACACCTTC
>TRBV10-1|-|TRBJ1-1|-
CASAGISEAFF
TGCGCCAGCGCCGGGATCTCTGAAGCTTTCTTT
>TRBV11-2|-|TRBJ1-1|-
CASSLYRMNTEAFF
TGTGCCAGCAGCTTATACAGGATGAACACTGAAGCTTTCTTT
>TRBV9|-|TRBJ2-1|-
CASSGGSSYNEQFF
TGTGCCAGCAGCGGTGGTAGCTCCTACAATGAGCAGTTCTTC
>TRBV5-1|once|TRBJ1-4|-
CASSLGTQTNEKLFF
TGCGCCAGCAGCTTGGGGACTCAGACTAATGAAAAACTGTTTTTT
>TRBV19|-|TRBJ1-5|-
CASSIDPGNQPQHF
TGTGCCAGTAGTATAGATCCAGGCAATCAGCCCCAGCATTTT
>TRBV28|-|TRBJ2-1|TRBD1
CASISGQTVNEQFF
TGTGCCAGCATTTCGGGACAGACTGTGAATGAGCAGTTCTTC
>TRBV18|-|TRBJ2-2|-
CASSPRATSSRALNTGELFF
TGTGCCAGCTCACCTAGAGCGACTAGTAGTAGAGCCCTCAACACCGGGGAGCTGTTTTTT
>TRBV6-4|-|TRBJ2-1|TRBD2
CASSALSAGVNEQFF
TGTGCCAGCAGTGCCCTATCAGCGGGAGTTAATGAGCAGTTCTTC
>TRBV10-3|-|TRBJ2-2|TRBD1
CAISGTGVTGELFF
TGTGCCATCAGTGGGACAGGGGTCACCGGGGAGCTGTTTTTT
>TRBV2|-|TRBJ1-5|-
CASSESTSHQPQHF
TGTGCCAGCAGTGAGTCGACATCTCATCAGCCCCAGCATTTT
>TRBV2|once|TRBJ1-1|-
CASSRGGPNTEAFF
TGTGCCAGCAGTCGGGGAGGCCCGAACACTGAAGCTTTCTTT
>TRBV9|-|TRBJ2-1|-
CASSVGGSNYNEQFF
TGTGCCAGCAGCGTTGGAGGGTCAAACTACAATGAGCAGTTCTTC
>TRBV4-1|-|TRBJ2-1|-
CASSQVGLGYNEQFF
TGCGCCAGCAGCCAAGTGGGACTGGGCTACAATGAGCAGTTCTTC
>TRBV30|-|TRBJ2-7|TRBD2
CAWMTSGRTYEQYF
TGTGCCTGGATGACTAGCGGGAGGACCTACGAGCAGTACTTC
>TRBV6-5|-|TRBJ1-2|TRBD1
CASSRNTGQGGYTF
TGTGCCAGCAGCCGTAACACCGGACAGGGCGGCTACACCTTC
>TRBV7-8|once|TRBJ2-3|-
CASSLFPRGTDTQYF
TGTGCCAGCAGCTTATTCCCGCGGGGCACAGATACGCAGTATTTT
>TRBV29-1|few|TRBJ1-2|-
CSVDTGRGYTF
TGCAGCGTTGATACGGGTCGAGGCTACACCTTC
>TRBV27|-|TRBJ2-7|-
CASRHRRQTYDEQYF
TGTGCCAGCAGACACCGTAGACAGACGTACGACGAGCAGTACTTC
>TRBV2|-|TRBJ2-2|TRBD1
CASSERQGQTTGELFF
TGTGCCAGCAGTGAGAGACAGGGGCAAACCACCGGGGAGCTGTTTTTT
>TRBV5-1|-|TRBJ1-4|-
CASSEATNEKLFF
TGCGCCAGCAGCGAGGCAACTAATGAAAAACTGTTTTTT
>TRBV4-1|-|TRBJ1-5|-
CASSQDDRFMEQPQHF
TGCGCCAGCAGCCAGGACGACAGGTTCATGGAGCAGCCCCAGCATTTT
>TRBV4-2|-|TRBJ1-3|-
CASSQDGQFSGNTIYF
TGTGCCAGCAGCCAAGACGGACAGTTCTCTGGAAACACCATATATTTT
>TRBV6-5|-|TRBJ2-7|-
CASSLGGTQIYEQYF
TGTGCCAGCAGCCTCGGGGGGACACAGATCTACGAGCAGTACTTC
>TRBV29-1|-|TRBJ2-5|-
CSVSVGDKRVPQYF
TGCAGCGTCTCCGTTGGGGACAAGAGAGTGCCCCAGTACTTC
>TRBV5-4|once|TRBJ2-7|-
CASSAPEAGPYEQYF
TGTGCCAGCAGCGCTCCAGAGGCAGGGCCATACGAGCAGTACTTC
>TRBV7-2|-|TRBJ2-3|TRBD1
CASSLEGQGLGTDTQYF
TGTGCCAGCAGCTTAGAGGGACAGGGGTTGGGCACAGATACGCAGTATTTT
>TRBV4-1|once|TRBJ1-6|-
CASSQDVAGQFSPLHF
TGCGCCAGCAGCCAAGATGTAGCCGGACAGTTTTCACCCCTCCACTTT
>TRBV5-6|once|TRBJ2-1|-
CASSLETSYNEQFF
TGTGCCAGCAGCTTGGAGACTTCCTACAATGAGCAGTTCTTC
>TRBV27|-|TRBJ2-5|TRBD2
CASTNHTQRGQGTQYF
TGTGCCAGCACCAATCACACTCAGCGGGGGCAGGGGACCCAGTACTTC
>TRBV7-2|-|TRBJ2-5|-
CASSPRETQYF
TGTGCCAGCAGCCCCCGTGAGACCCAGTACTTC
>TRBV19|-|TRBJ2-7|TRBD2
CASSRLADTFIYEQYF
TGTGCCAGTAGTAGACTAGCGGACACCTTCATCTACGAGCAGTACTTC
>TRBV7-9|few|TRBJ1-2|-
CASSLRGTF
TGTGCCAGCAGCTTAAGAGGGACCTTC
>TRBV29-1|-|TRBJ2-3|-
CSVEALGAASYTDTQYF
TGCAGCGTTGAAGCCCTAGGGGCAGCATCGTACACAGATACGCAGTATTTT
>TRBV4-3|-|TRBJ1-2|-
CASSQESRVEPNYGYTF
TGCGCCAGCAGCCAAGAGTCTCGCGTGGAGCCTAACTATGGCTACACCTTC
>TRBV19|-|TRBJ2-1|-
CASSIRFPRGSYNEQFF
TGTGCCAGTAGTATAAGATTTCCCCGGGGGTCCTACAATGAGCAGTTCTTC
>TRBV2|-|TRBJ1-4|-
CSSREYEKLFF
TGTTCGTCGCGGGAGTACGAAAAACTGTTTTTT
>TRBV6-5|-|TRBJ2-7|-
CASSYKSGVFYEQYF
TGTGCCAGCAGTTACAAGTCGGGAGTCTTCTACGAGCAGTACTTC
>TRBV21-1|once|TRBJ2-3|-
CASSKVYRRTSTDTQYF
TGTGCCAGCAGCAAAGTATACAGACGGACTAGCACAGATACGCAGTATTTT
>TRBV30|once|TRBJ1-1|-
CAWSGVGYTEAFF
TGTGCCTGGAGTGGGGTCGGGTACACTGAAGCTTTCTTT
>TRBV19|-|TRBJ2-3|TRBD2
CASSTRENTQYF
TGTGCCAGTAGTACGCGGGAGAATACGCAGTATTTT
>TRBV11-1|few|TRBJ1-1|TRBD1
CASSFGQGAMNTEAFF
TGTGCCAGCAGCTTCGGACAGGGGGCCATGAACACTGAAGCTTTCTTT